The 3 T cell receptor beta chains given below trace back to one sample, sequenced in a study of T-cell reconstitution after alpha-beta-depleted transplantation in children. Construction of the TCRbeta library involved unique molecular identifiers. TCRdb independently ran MiXCR on the PCR reads; one entry per CDR3 protein. The repertoire has about 610,000 distinct CDR3 sequences, 10% to 13% of them found once; the top ten carry about 4.3%. Sequenced here: PBMCs from the stem cell graft donor, sampled from the stem cell graft. These receptors were obtained from a human donor who donated a stem cell graft to a child with acute myeloid leukemia.

This clonotype was observed many times. V gene TRBV25-1 combines with J gene TRBJ1-6; the D gene is possibly TRBD1 (6 bases). Germline CDR1 MGHDK, CDR2 SYGVNS. Trimming took 3 bases from V and 7 from J, leaving 16 bases between them. The CDR3 sequence is 16 residues long. CDR3 region: CASSEDRTVENSPLHF. The CDR3 region has the DNA TGTGCCAGCAGTGAGGATAGGACAGTGGAAAATTCACCCCTCCACTTT. The full variable domain, rest sourced from reference TRBV25-1 and TRBJ1-6, is EADIYQTPRYLVIGTGKKITLECSQTMGHDKMYWYQQDPGMELHLIHYSYGVNSTEKGDLSSESTVSRIRTEHFPLTLESARPSHTSQYLCASSEDRTVENSPLHFGNGTRLTVT.

The sample holds many counts of this clonotype. V is TRBV6-5 and J is TRBJ2-1; D is perhaps TRBD2 (5 bases). Germline CDR1 is MNHEY and CDR2 is SVGAGI. This CDR3 contains 14 residues. V lost 5 bases, J lost 4 bases, and 12 bases lay in between. CDR3 DNA sequence: TGTGCCAGCAGTCCCCCCTCGGGGTACAATGAGCAGTTCTTC. It encodes CASSPPSGYNEQFF.

The rearrangement links TRBV29-1 to TRBJ2-3; 7 bases are shared with TRBD2. V shed 6 bases, J shed 2 bases, and the junction held 5 bases outside the gene matches. The CDR3 extends over 13 amino acids. Germline CDR1 and CDR2: SQVTM and ANQGSEA. The CDR3 nucleotides are TGCAGCGTGGACGGGACTATCACAGATACGCAGTATTTT. Translated: CSVDGTITDTQYF.